The T cell receptor beta chain under discussion was sequenced for a study of OX40 agonist ivuxolimab in advanced cancers. Study-level information: Under the entry rules, prior anti-PD-1, anti-PD-L1 or anti-CTLA-4 therapy was allowed, and around 40% had some.

Autoimmune disease history or systemic immunosuppression was exclusionary. The protocol was immunoSEQ multiplex PCR, while the TCRdb copy is restricted to in-frame clones and leaves out a portion. This table has about 44,000 clones, roughly 90% appearing once. Deletions cut 3 bases from V and 8 bases from J, with 7 bases between. The CDR3 consists of 11 residues. CDR1 is MNHNY, CDR2 SVGAGI, per germline (reference sequence). The sample here was CD4+ or CD8+ T cells sorted from blood, taken in a trial of the OX40 agonist ivuxolimab. The genes are TRBV6-6 and TRBJ1-2; unclear D gene. The clonotype was recovered from an adult with an advanced solid tumor such as melanoma, head and neck, liver or kidney cancer. The CDR3 here is CASSYGGGYTF. Here the CDR3 DNA reads TGTGCCAGCAGTTATGGTGGGGGCTACACCTTC.